A selection of T cell receptor beta chains follows, all from one sample in a study of circulating CD8 cells and anti-PD-1 response in melanoma. TCRdb itself ran the reads through MiXCR, one entry per CDR3 protein. The sample carries several hundred distinct CDR3 sequences, approximately 10% recorded once. The specimen was CD8+ T cells from PBMCs, collected at baseline or after one month of anti-PD-1 therapy (not recorded which). These receptors were taken from a human donor with melanoma. Both conserved end residues are part of each CDR3. The D gene is left open where the match is weak. Size values are once, few and many counts, or a class for expanded clones, and some rows have none.

D,size,V,J,DNA,CDR3
-,medium-sized,TRBV27,TRBJ2-5,TGTGCCAGCACCCTAGGAGGCCCGTACGGGACCCAGTACTTC,CASTLGGPYGTQYF
TRBD2,few,TRBV7-6,TRBJ2-1,TGTGCCAGCAGCTTAGGTTCCAGCGGGGGGGCTCGTGGGAATGAGCAGTTCTTC,CASSLGSSGGARGNEQFF
-,medium-sized,TRBV19,TRBJ2-5,TGTGCCAGTAGGCATACTCCGGGGTCCATGGAGACCCAGTACTTC,CASRHTPGSMETQYF
TRBD1,medium-sized,TRBV4-1,TRBJ2-7,TGCGCCAGCAGCCCCTCGGGACAGGGTTCCTACGAGCAGTACTTC,CASSPSGQGSYEQYF
TRBD1,medium-sized,TRBV27,TRBJ1-1,TGTGCCAGCAGTTTACTGGGACAGCTAACTGAAGCTTTCTTT,CASSLLGQLTEAFF
TRBD2,medium-sized,TRBV9,TRBJ2-2,TGTGCCAGCAGCGACGATGTGGAAGCGGGGGCGAACACCGGGGAGCTGTTTTTT,CASSDDVEAGANTGELFF
TRBD2,medium-sized,TRBV6-2/TRBV6-3,TRBJ2-1,TGTGCCAGCAGTTTGGGACTAGTCGAGCAGTTCTTC,CASSLGLVEQFF
-,medium-sized,TRBV7-2,TRBJ2-3,TGTGCCAGCAGCGGCATTTGGGGTGCCGAGACAGATACGCAGTATTTT,CASSGIWGAETDTQYF
TRBD1,few,TRBV27,TRBJ2-7,TGTGCCAGCAGTTTTTCCCAGGGGGCGATCGGTTACGAGCAGTACTTC,CASSFSQGAIGYEQYF
-,medium-sized,TRBV7-3,TRBJ2-3,TGTGCCAGCAGCTTCGATGGGGGGAGCACAGATACGCAGTATTTT,CASSFDGGSTDTQYF
-,medium-sized,TRBV29-1,TRBJ1-2,TGCAGCGTTGAATTTCCGGGATTCGGAGACTATGGCTACACCTTC,CSVEFPGFGDYGYTF
-,medium-sized,TRBV27,TRBJ1-6,TGTGCCAGCAGTTTAATTTTTGGGGGAAATTCACCCCTCCACTTT,CASSLIFGGNSPLHF
TRBD2,medium-sized,TRBV11-2,TRBJ2-5,TGTGCCAGCAGCCCACGGACTAGCACAGGAGAGACCCAGTACTTC,CASSPRTSTGETQYF
-,medium-sized,TRBV3-1,TRBJ2-1,TGTGCCAGCAGCCAAGGGAGATTTTGGGAAAATGAGCAGTTCTTC,CASSQGRFWENEQFF
-,few,TRBV27,TRBJ2-2,TGTGCCAGCAGGGCGGGGCCGGGCACCGGGGAGCTGTTTTTT,CASRAGPGTGELFF
TRBD2,medium-sized,TRBV19,TRBJ2-1,TGTGCCAGTAGTATCGTAGCGGGGGGGCAAAATGAGCAGTTCTTC,CASSIVAGGQNEQFF
TRBD1,medium-sized,TRBV5-6,TRBJ2-7,TGTGCCAGCAGCTTGGCTGTCAGGGGGCCGTCCTTC,CASSLAVRGPSF
-,medium-sized,TRBV5-5,TRBJ1-1,TGTGCCAGCAGCTTGGCGCAGCGAACGGGATTGAGCACTGAAGCTTTCTTT,CASSLAQRTGLSTEAFF
-,large,TRBV5-4,TRBJ2-2,TGTGCCAGCAGCCCCGGGACCTTGGAGCTGTTTTTT,CASSPGTLELFF
-,medium-sized,TRBV27,TRBJ2-5,TGTGCCAGTGTTGTGGACCTCTACGAGACCCAGTACTTC,CASVVDLYETQYF
-,medium-sized,TRBV20-1,TRBJ2-1,TGCAGTGCTAGAGATCTTGCCAGGGGCTCCTACAATGAGCAGTTCTTC,CSARDLARGSYNEQFF
TRBD1,medium-sized,TRBV4-3,TRBJ1-1,TGCGCCAGCAGCCCCACAGGGGGCTGGCCTGAAGCTTTCTTT,CASSPTGGWPEAFF
TRBD1,medium-sized,TRBV12-3/TRBV12-4,TRBJ2-3,TGTGCCAGCAGTTGGACAGGGCTCACAGATACGCAGTATTTT,CASSWTGLTDTQYF
TRBD1,few,TRBV30,TRBJ1-2,TGTGCCTGGACCTACCATGGGGACAGGGATGTTAGTGGCTACACCTTC,CAWTYHGDRDVSGYTF
-,-,TRBV4-3,TRBJ2-7,TGCGCCAGCAGCCACCGACAGGCGGACGAGCAGTACTTC,CASSHRQADEQYF
TRBD2,medium-sized,TRBV12-5,TRBJ2-7,TGTGCTAGTGGTTTTTCCGGGGGGGCCTACTACGAGCAGTACTTC,CASGFSGGAYYEQYF
TRBD2,hyperexpanded,TRBV7-3,TRBJ2-3,TGTGCCAGCAGCTTAACCCCTAGCGGGGGGGATACGCAGTATTTT,CASSLTPSGGDTQYF
-,medium-sized,TRBV7-2,TRBJ1-3,TGTGCCAGCAGCTTAGTTGACAGACCCTCTGGAAACACCATATATTTT,CASSLVDRPSGNTIYF
-,medium-sized,TRBV7-2,TRBJ2-3,TGTGCCAGCACCCTTAAAGTAACCAGCACAGATACGCAGTATTTT,CASTLKVTSTDTQYF
-,medium-sized,TRBV7-2,TRBJ2-7,TGTGCCAGCAGCTTCGAACAGGGCGTCTACGAGCAGTACTTC,CASSFEQGVYEQYF
-,few,TRBV20-1,TRBJ1-1,TGCAGTGCTAGCGACCGGGGGTACACTGAAGCTTTCTTT,CSASDRGYTEAFF
-,medium-sized,TRBV5-6,TRBJ1-1,TGTGCCAGCAGCTTGGGCGTGGGGTTGGGCACTGAAGCTTTCTTT,CASSLGVGLGTEAFF
TRBD2,large,TRBV5-4,TRBJ2-3,TGTGCCAGCAGCCAAGCGGGGGCCCTCACAGATACGCAGTATTTT,CASSQAGALTDTQYF
-,medium-sized,TRBV11-3,TRBJ1-2,TGTGCCAGCAGCCGGTGGGAAAATGGCTACACCTTC,CASSRWENGYTF
-,medium-sized,TRBV19,TRBJ1-1,TGTGCCAGTAAAGTAGGTGGGACTGAAGCTTTCTTT,CASKVGGTEAFF
TRBD1,-,TRBV6-5,TRBJ1-1,TGTGCCAGCAGTTACGGTACAGGGGTGAACACTGAAGCTTTCTTT,CASSYGTGVNTEAFF
-,medium-sized,TRBV29-1,TRBJ2-7,TGCAGCGTTGGATATGGCAGAGACTACGAGCAGTACTTC,CSVGYGRDYEQYF
-,medium-sized,TRBV19,TRBJ1-1,TGTGCCAGTAGTTTGGCCCCGAACACTGAAGCTTTCTTT,CASSLAPNTEAFF
-,medium-sized,TRBV2,TRBJ2-3,TGTGCCAGCAAAGGCGGGTTCACAGATACGCAGTATTTT,CASKGGFTDTQYF
-,few,TRBV4-3,TRBJ2-3,TGCGCCAGCAGCCACTCCGGCCGAAGCACAGATACGCAGTATTTT,CASSHSGRSTDTQYF
-,few,TRBV19,TRBJ2-7,TGTGCCAGTAGTATAGGAGGACTCTACGAGCAGTACTTC,CASSIGGLYEQYF
-,-,TRBV2,TRBJ2-3,TGTGCCAGCGCCCGAACTCATGGTCTGAGCACAGATACGCAGTATTTT,CASARTHGLSTDTQYF
TRBD2,-,TRBV12-3/TRBV12-4,TRBJ2-3,TGTGCCAGCAGTTTGGTTAAGCGGGGGGGCCCTGATACGCAGTATTTT,CASSLVKRGGPDTQYF
-,medium-sized,TRBV2,TRBJ2-7,TGTGCCAGCAGTAGGGGGGTCGGGACTACCCTCGAGCAGTACTTC,CASSRGVGTTLEQYF
-,medium-sized,TRBV27,TRBJ1-1,TGTGCCAGCAGTTTATGGTCCGGACTTCCTGAAGCTTTCTTT,CASSLWSGLPEAFF
-,hyperexpanded,TRBV7-2,TRBJ2-3,TGTGCCAGCAGCTTAGATCCCGGGGGTACTAGCACAGATACGCAGTATTTT,CASSLDPGGTSTDTQYF
TRBD2,medium-sized,TRBV27,TRBJ2-1,TGTGCCAGCAGTTTAGCGACTAGCGGGGGGGCAGGTGAGCAGTTCTTC,CASSLATSGGAGEQFF
-,medium-sized,TRBV20-1,TRBJ2-3,TGCAGTCCCCCTAGGAGGCGGGGACTTCCAGATACGCAGTATTTT,CSPPRRRGLPDTQYF
-,-,TRBV19,TRBJ2-7,TGTGCCAGTAGTATAGGTCACAGCTACGAGCAGTACTTC,CASSIGHSYEQYF
-,medium-sized,TRBV19,TRBJ2-1,TGTGCCAGTAGTTTCTCGACCCCCAATGAGCAGTTCTTC,CASSFSTPNEQFF
-,few,TRBV20-1,TRBJ2-1,TGCAGTGCTGCTTCTGGGGTAGCGTCCTACAATGAGCAGTTCTTC,CSAASGVASYNEQFF
-,medium-sized,TRBV7-2,TRBJ2-3,TGTGCCAGCAGCCCCCCGTCTGGGGATACGCAGTATTTT,CASSPPSGDTQYF
-,medium-sized,TRBV5-6,TRBJ2-1,TGTGCCAGCAGCTGGGTGGTGGCGGGGAGCTCCTACAATGAGCAGTTCTTC,CASSWVVAGSSYNEQFF
-,-,TRBV2,TRBJ2-1,TGTGCCAGCAGGGAACCCCTATCTTACGGGGGCGAGCAGTTCTTC,CASREPLSYGGEQFF
TRBD2,medium-sized,TRBV19,TRBJ2-1,TGTGCCAGTAGTATGAGAGCGGGGACCTACAATGAGCAGTTCTTC,CASSMRAGTYNEQFF